The clone carrying this TCR beta chain was counted between two and nine times. This specimen comes from a study of blood T cell repertoires in COVID-19. Background on the study: Samples came from the United States, Italy and Spain, spanning acute and convalescent COVID-19. The analysed material was cDNA or gDNA that came from T cells, B-cell-depleted T cells, or PBMCs.

Authors' data handling: Estimated nucleated cell counts came from reference gene primer amplification. Sequencing used immunoSEQ multiplex PCR; TCRdb keeps in-frame clones, though not all of them. V, J and clone size are those of that table, while D and trimming were read from the DNA. The sample includes 150,000 to 200,000 clones, 80% to 90% of them seen just once. The CDR3 is 16 residues long. The germline V gene has CDR1 SGHDT and CDR2 YYEEEE. V trimming: 2 bases; J trimming: 6 bases; junction bases outside the gene matches: 7. This receptor was taken from a human donor in a cohort sampled during active COVID-19. Sequencing input: peripheral blood. This chain joins TRBV5-6 and TRBJ2-1; TRBD2 agrees at 11 bases. The DNA for the CDR3 is TGTGCCAGCAGCTTCTCTTTAGCGGGAGGGATCAATGAGCAGTTCTTC. It specifies CASSFSLAGGINEQFF.